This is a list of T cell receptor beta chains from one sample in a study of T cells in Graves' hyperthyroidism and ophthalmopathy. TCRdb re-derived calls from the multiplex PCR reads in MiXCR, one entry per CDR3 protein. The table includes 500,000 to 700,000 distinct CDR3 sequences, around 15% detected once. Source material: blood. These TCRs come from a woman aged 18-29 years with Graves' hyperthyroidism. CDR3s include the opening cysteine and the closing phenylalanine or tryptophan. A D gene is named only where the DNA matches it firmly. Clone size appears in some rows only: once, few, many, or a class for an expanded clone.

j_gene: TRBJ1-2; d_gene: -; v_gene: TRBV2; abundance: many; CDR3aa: CASSRNLGDGYTF; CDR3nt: TGTGCCAGCAGCAGGAACCTAGGAGATGGCTACACCTTC
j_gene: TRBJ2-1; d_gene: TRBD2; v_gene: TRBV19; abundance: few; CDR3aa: CASSIYGRGGTYNEQFF; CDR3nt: TGTGCCAGTAGTATTTACGGGCGGGGGGGGACCTACAATGAGCAGTTCTTC
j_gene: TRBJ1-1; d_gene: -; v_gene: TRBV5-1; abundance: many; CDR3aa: CASSYGGPMNTEAFF; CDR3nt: TGCGCCAGCAGCTACGGGGGCCCCATGAACACTGAAGCTTTCTTT
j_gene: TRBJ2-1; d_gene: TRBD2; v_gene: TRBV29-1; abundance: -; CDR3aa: CSGALAGPEQFF; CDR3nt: TGCAGCGGAGCACTAGCGGGACCTGAGCAGTTCTTC
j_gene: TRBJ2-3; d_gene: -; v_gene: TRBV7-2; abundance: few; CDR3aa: CASSLQGSHTDTQYF; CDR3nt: TGTGCCAGCAGCTTACAAGGGTCCCACACAGATACGCAGTATTTT
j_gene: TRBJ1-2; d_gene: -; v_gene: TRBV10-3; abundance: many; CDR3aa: CAIHGSGNNYGYTF; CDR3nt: TGTGCCATTCATGGCTCGGGGAACAACTATGGCTACACCTTC
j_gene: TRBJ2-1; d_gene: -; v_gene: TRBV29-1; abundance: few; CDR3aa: CSVRSFWEQFF; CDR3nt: TGCAGCGTTCGCTCGTTCTGGGAGCAGTTCTTC
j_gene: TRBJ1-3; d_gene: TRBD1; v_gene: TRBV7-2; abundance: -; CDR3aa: CASSSGTGAYSGNTRYF; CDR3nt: TGTGCCAGCAGCTCCGGGACAGGGGCATACTCTGGAAACACCAGATATTTT
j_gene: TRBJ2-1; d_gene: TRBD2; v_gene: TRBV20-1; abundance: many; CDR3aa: CSARDLAGVYNEQFF; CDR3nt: TGCAGTGCTAGAGATCTGGCGGGAGTGTACAATGAGCAGTTCTTC
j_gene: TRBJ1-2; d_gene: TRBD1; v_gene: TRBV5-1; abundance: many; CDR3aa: CASTGTGGHGYTF; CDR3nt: TGCGCCAGCACCGGCACAGGGGGCCATGGCTACACCTTC
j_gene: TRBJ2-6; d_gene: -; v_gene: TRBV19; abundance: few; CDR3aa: CASSPPFRDTFSGANVLTF; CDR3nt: TGTGCCAGTAGTCCTCCCTTCCGGGACACCTTCTCTGGGGCCAACGTCCTGACTTTC
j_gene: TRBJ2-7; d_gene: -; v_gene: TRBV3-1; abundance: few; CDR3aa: CASSQSAAYDNEQYF; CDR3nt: TGTGCCAGCAGCCAATCGGCCGCTTACGATAACGAGCAGTACTTC
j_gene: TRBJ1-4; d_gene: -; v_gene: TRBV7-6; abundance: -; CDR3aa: CASSLDLPATNEKLFF; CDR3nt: TGTGCCAGCAGCTTAGACCTACCTGCAACTAATGAAAAACTGTTTTTT
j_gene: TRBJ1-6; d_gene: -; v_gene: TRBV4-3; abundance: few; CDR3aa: CASSQVQGINSPLHF; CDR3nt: TGCGCCAGCAGCCAAGTCCAGGGGATTAATTCACCCCTCCACTTT
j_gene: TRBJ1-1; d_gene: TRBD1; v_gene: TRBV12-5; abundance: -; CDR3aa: CASGLGQGRNTEAFF; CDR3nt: TGTGCTAGTGGTTTGGGACAGGGCCGGAACACTGAAGCTTTCTTT
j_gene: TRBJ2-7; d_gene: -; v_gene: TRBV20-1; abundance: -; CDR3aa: CSARDDSGYEQYF; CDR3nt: TGCAGTGCTAGAGATGATAGCGGATACGAGCAGTACTTC
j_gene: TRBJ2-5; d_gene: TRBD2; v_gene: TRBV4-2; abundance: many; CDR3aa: CASSQVRGGRETQYF; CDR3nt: TGTGCCAGCAGCCAAGTACGGGGGGGCAGGGAGACCCAGTACTTC
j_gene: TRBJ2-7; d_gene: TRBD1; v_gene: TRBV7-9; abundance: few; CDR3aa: CASGPTGGDEQYF; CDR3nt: TGTGCCAGCGGTCCGACAGGGGGCGACGAGCAGTACTTC
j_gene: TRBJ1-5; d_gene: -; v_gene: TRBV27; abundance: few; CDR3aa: CASSGYGGSNQPQHF; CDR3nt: TGTGCCAGCAGTGGCTATGGAGGAAGCAATCAGCCCCAGCATTTT
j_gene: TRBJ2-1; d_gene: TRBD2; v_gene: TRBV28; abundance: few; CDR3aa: CASIKRSSGRGEQFF; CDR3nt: TGTGCCAGCATCAAGAGGTCTAGCGGGAGGGGTGAGCAGTTCTTC
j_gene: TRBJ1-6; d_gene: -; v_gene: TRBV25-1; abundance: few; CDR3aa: CASSDRGRHGGSPLHF; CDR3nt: TGTGCCAGCAGTGACCGCGGACGGCACGGAGGTTCACCCCTCCACTTT
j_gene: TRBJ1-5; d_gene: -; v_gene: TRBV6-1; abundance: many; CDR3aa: CASLDGGFSNQPQHF; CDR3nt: TGTGCCAGCCTAGACGGAGGGTTCAGCAATCAGCCCCAGCATTTT
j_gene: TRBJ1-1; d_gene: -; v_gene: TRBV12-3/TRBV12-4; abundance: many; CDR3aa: CASSFEGQNTEAFF; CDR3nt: TGTGCCAGCAGTTTCGAGGGACAGAACACTGAAGCTTTCTTT
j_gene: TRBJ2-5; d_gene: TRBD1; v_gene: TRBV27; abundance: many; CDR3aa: CASRRLQGAATREAQYF; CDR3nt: TGTGCCAGCAGACGACTACAGGGGGCCGCTACAAGAGAGGCCCAGTACTTC
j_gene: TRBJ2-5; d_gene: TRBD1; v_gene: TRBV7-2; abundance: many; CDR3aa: CASSNPTGKETQYF; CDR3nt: TGTGCCAGCAGCAACCCGACAGGGAAAGAGACCCAGTACTTC
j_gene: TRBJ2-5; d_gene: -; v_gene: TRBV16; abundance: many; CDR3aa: CASSQWGLEEETQYF; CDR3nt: TGTGCCAGCAGCCAATGGGGACTGGAAGAAGAGACCCAGTACTTC
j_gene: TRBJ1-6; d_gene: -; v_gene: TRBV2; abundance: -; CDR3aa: CASSSGTGVGPLHF; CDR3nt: TGTGCCAGCAGCTCCGGGACTGGGGTAGGACCCCTCCACTTT
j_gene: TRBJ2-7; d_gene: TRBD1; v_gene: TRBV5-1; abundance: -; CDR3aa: CASSAMNYRGSDERYF; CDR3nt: TGCGCCAGCAGCGCCATGAACTACAGGGGTTCGGACGAGCGGTACTTC
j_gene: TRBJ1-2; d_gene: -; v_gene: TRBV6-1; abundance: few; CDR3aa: CASTEIRAGRSGYTF; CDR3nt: TGTGCCAGCACCGAAATCAGGGCAGGGCGCAGTGGCTACACCTTC
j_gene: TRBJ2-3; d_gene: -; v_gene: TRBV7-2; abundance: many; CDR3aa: CASSRGASTDTQYF; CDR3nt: TGTGCCAGCAGCCGGGGCGCAAGCACAGATACGCAGTATTTT
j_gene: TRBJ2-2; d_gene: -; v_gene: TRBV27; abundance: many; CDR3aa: CASSLPVPGELFF; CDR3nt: TGTGCCAGCAGTCTACCCGTCCCCGGGGAGCTGTTTTTT
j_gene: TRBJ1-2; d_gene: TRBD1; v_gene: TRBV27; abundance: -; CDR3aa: CASSWTGGDYGYTF; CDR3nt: TGTGCCAGCAGTTGGACAGGGGGCGACTATGGCTACACCTTC
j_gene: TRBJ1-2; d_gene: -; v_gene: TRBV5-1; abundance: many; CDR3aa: CASSLDLVRGTYGYTF; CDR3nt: TGCGCCAGCAGCTTGGATCTCGTCAGAGGGACCTATGGCTACACCTTC
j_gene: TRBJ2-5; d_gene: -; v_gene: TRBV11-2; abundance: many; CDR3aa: CASSTPTGSRETQYF; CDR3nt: TGTGCCAGCAGCACCCCAACCGGGTCAAGAGAGACCCAGTACTTC
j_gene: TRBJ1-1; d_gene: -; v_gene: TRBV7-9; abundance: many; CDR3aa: CASSLRMNTEAFF; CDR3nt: TGTGCCAGCAGTCTCAGGATGAACACTGAAGCTTTCTTT
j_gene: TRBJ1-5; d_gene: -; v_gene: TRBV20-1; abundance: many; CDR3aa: CSASLPRGGNQPQHF; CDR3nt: TGCAGTGCTTCCCTCCCCCGAGGAGGCAATCAGCCCCAGCATTTT
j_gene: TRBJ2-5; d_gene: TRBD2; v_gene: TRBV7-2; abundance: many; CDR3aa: CASSTRRGGETQYF; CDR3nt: TGTGCCAGCAGTACTAGACGGGGGGGAGAGACCCAGTACTTC